The 12 T cell receptor beta chains in this list originate from one sample, sequenced in a study of Ad26.COV2.S vaccination and SARS-CoV-2 variants (dated by TCRdb to the early 2020s). This specimen's treatment or condition label, interpreted: some 20 received Ad26.COV2.S at low or high dose, single or two shots; five or six received placebo; per-sample allocation not given. For vaccine and placebo recipients, the sequenced repertoires came from samples collected on day 63 after the first injection. Receptor amplification or capture employed the immunoSEQ multiplex PCR assay. TCRdb took over this immuneACCESS table, retaining in-frame rearrangements with V and J assigned. Such tables are incomplete; in checked studies, under half of the missing clones stem from an unresolved V gene, and the remainder is unexplained. The sample table contains 350,000 to 400,000 clones; only one count was recorded for more than 85% of them. In total, the top ten clones hold around 3.4% of the sample.

The sequencing here drew on peripheral blood, taken in a trial of Ad26.COV2.S vaccine versus placebo. The receptors were sampled from a person between 18 and 65 years old who received the Ad26.COV2.S COVID-19 vaccine or a placebo.

In this sample, this clone turned up a few times. This chain links TRBV19 with TRBJ1-6; D might be TRBD1 (5 bases). The CDR3 consists of 15 residues. Germline V gives CDR1 LNHDA, CDR2 SQIVND (reference sequence). V lost 6 bases and J lost 7, with 16 bases in between. The DNA of the CDR3 is TGTGCCAGTAGATTCAGGGCAGAAGACAATTCACCCCTCCACTTT. It yields the protein CASRFRAEDNSPLHF.

V gene TRBV5-6 combines with J gene TRBJ1-5; no reliable D call. The CDR3 length is 15 residues. With 4 bases removed from V and 7 bases from J, the gap between germline ends came to 18 bases. Germline lookup yields CDR1 SGHDT and CDR2 YYEEEE. The CDR3 reads CASSAHQVAQQPQHF. For the CDR3, the DNA is TGTGCCAGCAGCGCACACCAGGTAGCTCAACAGCCCCAGCATTTT. Full variable domain (rest looked up from reference TRBV5-6 and TRBJ1-5): DAGVTQSPTHLIKTRGQQVTLRCSPKSGHDTVSWYQQALGQGPQFIFQYYEEEERQRGNFPDRFSGHQFPNYSSELNVNALLLGDSALYLCASSAHQVAQQPQHFGDGTRLSIL.

The chain employs TRBV5-8 and TRBJ1-1; D not resolved. Per the germline V gene, CDR1 is SGHTS and CDR2 is YDEGEE. The CDR3 is made up of 15 amino acids. CDR3 bases: TGTGCGACCTACCACGCCGGATACGAGAACACTGAAGCTTTCTTT. Amino acid sequence: CATYHAGYENTEAFF.

This clone was seen only once. The chain joins TRBV7-2 to TRBJ2-3, with D perhaps matching TRBD2 (7 bases). Germline V CDR1 and CDR2: SGHTA, FQGNSA. This CDR3 contains 14 residues. V was shortened by 1 base and J by 5 bases, with 10 bases between the two germline ends. As DNA, the CDR3 is TGTGCCAGCAGCTTAGAGGGGGGGCAAGATACGCAGTATTTT. Translated: CASSLEGGQDTQYF. The full variable domain, completed using reference TRBV7-2 and TRBJ2-3, is GAGVSQSPSNKVTEKGKDVELRCDPISGHTALYWYRQSLGQGLEFLIYFQGNSAPDKSGLPSDRFSAERTGGSVSTLTIQRTQQEDSAVYLCASSLEGGQDTQYFGPGTRLTVL.

As DNA, the CDR3 is TGTGCCAGTAGTATAGATCCCGGCGGGGAGATCAAAAACATTCAGTACTTC. Protein sequence: CASSIDPGGEIKNIQYF. The rearrangement joins TRBV19 to TRBJ2-4, with D perhaps TRBD2 (6 bases). The V and J ends lost 0 bases and 3 bases respectively, with 15 bases between them. Per the germline V gene, CDR1 is LNHDA and CDR2 is SQIVND (reference sequence). The CDR3 runs 17 residues.

The J gene is TRBJ2-7, the V gene TRBV29-1; 10 bases are shared with TRBD1. The germline CDR1 and CDR2 sequences are SQVTM and ANQGSEA. The CDR3 is 14 residues long. Trimming took 6 bases from V and 2 from J; bases not matched to a gene: 7. Here the CDR3 reads CSVALGQGPYEQYF. As DNA, the CDR3 is TGCAGCGTCGCCCTGGGACAGGGGCCCTACGAGCAGTACTTC.

This sequence joins TRBV10-3 and TRBJ1-1; D perhaps matches TRBD1 (5 bases). The V end lost 1 base, the J end lost 3 bases, and 9 bases lay between the germline ends. Germline V gene sequence: CDR1 ENHRY, CDR2 SYGVKD. CDR3 size: 14 residues. This chain's CDR3 is CAISELGPHTEAFF. In DNA form, the CDR3 reads TGTGCCATCAGTGAGTTGGGGCCCCACACTGAAGCTTTCTTT.

The CDR3 is CASTPSNTEAFF. Here the CDR3 DNA reads TGTGCCAGCACTCCCTCTAACACTGAAGCTTTCTTT. The V gene is TRBV6-5, the J gene TRBJ1-1; D unresolved. This CDR3 comprises 12 residues. Germline lookup yields CDR1 MNHEY and CDR2 SVGAGI. V was pared by 7 bases and J by 2 bases, with 8 bases between.

The chain recombines TRBV5-4 with TRBJ2-5; TRBD2 aligns across 8 bases. V shed 3 bases and J 5 bases; nucleotides not matched to a gene: 6. The germline V gene encodes CDR1 SGHNT and CDR2 YYREEE (reference sequence). The CDR3 extends over 14 amino acids. The CDR3 DNA sequence: TGTGCCAGCAGCTCCGGACTAGCAGACGAGACCCAGTACTTC. Amino acid sequence: CASSSGLADETQYF. Combining the CDR3 with reference TRBV5-4 and TRBJ2-5 gives the whole variable domain ETGVTQSPTHLIKTRGQQVTLRCSSQSGHNTVSWYQQALGQGPQFIFQYYREEENGRGNFPPRFSGLQFPNYSSELNVNALELDDSALYLCASSSGLADETQYFGPGTRLLVL.

This clone came up once. The gene calls are TRBV2 and TRBJ2-3; 14 nucleotides match TRBD2. CDR1 is SNHLY, CDR2 FYNNEI, per germline. CDR3 length equals 15 residues. V lost 6 bases and J lost 4; bases outside the gene matches: 3. CDR3 in DNA: TGTGCCAGCAGGGGGACTAGCGGGGGAGCAGATACGCAGTATTTT. Protein: CASRGTSGGADTQYF.

This chain connects TRBV11-2 to TRBJ2-7; 10 nucleotides line up with TRBD2. The length of the CDR3 is 17 residues. Germline CDR1 and CDR2: SGHAT and FQNNGV. V shed 2 bases, J shed 0 bases, and the junction held 7 bases outside the gene matches. CDR3 region: CASSLLAGAPSSYEQYF. The CDR3 DNA sequence: TGTGCCAGCAGCTTACTAGCGGGGGCCCCGAGCTCCTACGAGCAGTACTTC.

This rearrangement joins TRBV5-8 to TRBJ1-4; D gene unclear. V lost 1 base to trimming and J lost 11 bases, with 3 bases between them. Germline CDR1 SGHTS, CDR2 YDEGEE. CDR3 size: 10 residues. The CDR3 spells CASSLSKLFF. The CDR3 DNA is TGTGCCAGCAGCTTGTCTAAACTGTTTTTT.